This TCR beta chain was recovered during a study of cytomegalovirus exposure and HLA in healthy donors. Study-level background: Within an early data release were about 80 million unique TCRs drawn from HLA-typed donors.

Unrecorded immune exposures were likely, despite nominal health at sampling. The V gene's germline CDR1 is ENHRY and CDR2 SYGVKD. CDR3 length: 14 residues. The trim removed 6 bases at V and 5 bases at J, leaving 6 bases unmatched. The PCR made use of 60 Vbeta and 13 Jbeta primers. Sequenced by immunoSEQ multiplex PCR; TCRdb stores in-frame clones only, minus some. The sample yields over 90,000 clones, about 73% seen once. Overall study results and limits: As a later analysis revealed, most CMV-associated TCR beta chains appeared HLA-restricted. An assumption of roughly uniform sequencing depth across donors underlay the presence/absence analyses.

Details on this clone: The target antigen is unknown.

This chain joins TRBV10-3 and TRBJ2-7, with 11 bases that match TRBD1. The receptor comes from a woman between 45 and 65 years old in good health and CMV-seropositive. Material for sequencing was PBMCs. CDR3 sequence: CAIRPDRGPDEQYF. DNA of the CDR3: TGTGCCATCAGACCGGACAGGGGGCCAGACGAGCAGTACTTC.